This T cell receptor beta chain was sequenced in a study of T cells in Graves' hyperthyroidism and ophthalmopathy. Amplification yielded TCR beta CDR3 regions, with RNA transcripts as the source. First-round RT-PCR targeting the TCR CDR3 was performed with the HTBI primer set. Each CDR3 protein gets one entry after TCRdb re-called the multiplex PCR reads with MiXCR. The profile shows 450,000 to 700,000 distinct CDR3 sequences, about 45% of them singletons. The germline V gene encodes CDR1 SGHTA and CDR2 FQGNSA. V was pared by 1 base and J by 1 base, with 14 bases between. This CDR3 contains 16 residues. Absence of ophthalmopathy progression within 18 months defined stable Graves' hyperthyroidism. This clonotype was counted many times.

This chain connects TRBV7-2 to TRBJ2-7, with D possibly TRBD2 on 6 matching bases. Sequenced: peripheral blood or thyroid tissue (not recorded which). The source is a woman aged 18-29 years with Graves' hyperthyroidism. The CDR3 sequence: CASSLVLGSQSYEQYF. CDR3 in DNA: TGTGCCAGCAGCTTAGTCCTCGGGAGCCAATCCTACGAGCAGTACTTC.